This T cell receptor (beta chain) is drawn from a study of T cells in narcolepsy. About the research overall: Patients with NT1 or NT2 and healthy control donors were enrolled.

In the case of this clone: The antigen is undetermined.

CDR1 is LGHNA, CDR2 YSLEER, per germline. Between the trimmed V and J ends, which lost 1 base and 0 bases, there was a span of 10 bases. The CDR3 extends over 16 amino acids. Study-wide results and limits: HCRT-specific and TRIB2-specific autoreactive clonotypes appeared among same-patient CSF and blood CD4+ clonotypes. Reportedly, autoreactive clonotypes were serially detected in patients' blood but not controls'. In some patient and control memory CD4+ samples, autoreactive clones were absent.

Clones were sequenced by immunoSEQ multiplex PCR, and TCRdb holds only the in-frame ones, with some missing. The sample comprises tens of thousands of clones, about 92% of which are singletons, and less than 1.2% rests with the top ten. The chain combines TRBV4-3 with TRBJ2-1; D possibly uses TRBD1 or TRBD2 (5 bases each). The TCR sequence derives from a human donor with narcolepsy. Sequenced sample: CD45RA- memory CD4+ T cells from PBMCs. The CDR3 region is CASSQGGRDSYNEQFF. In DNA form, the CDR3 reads TGCGCCAGCAGCCAAGGGGGGAGAGACTCCTACAATGAGCAGTTCTTC.